The 25 T cell receptor beta chains below all came from one sample that was sequenced in a study of T cells in Graves' hyperthyroidism and ophthalmopathy. RNA transcripts were the template for amplifying TCR beta CDR3 regions. First-round RT-PCR with HTBI primers amplified the TCR CDR3 region. TCRdb redid the calling of the multiplex PCR reads with MiXCR, one entry per CDR3 protein. The sample records 550,000 to 800,000 distinct CDR3 sequences, 15% to 20% being singletons. Sequenced input: blood. The receptors stem from a young man with Graves' hyperthyroidism.

This clonotype was counted ten times or more. The chain links TRBV6-2 or TRBV6-3 to TRBJ2-5; D not certain. The V and J ends lost 2 bases and 2 bases respectively, with 6 bases between them. Germline V gene data show CDR1 as MNHEY and CDR2 as SVGEGT. There are 13 residues in the CDR3. The CDR3 sequence is CASSYLYQETQYF. In nucleotides, the CDR3 is TGTGCCAGCAGTTACCTATATCAAGAGACCCAGTACTTC.

The gene calls are TRBV6-1 and TRBJ1-1; 8 nucleotides match TRBD1. The length of the CDR3 is 16 residues. V gave up 5 bases and J gave up 4 bases; unmatched junction bases: 12. Per the germline V gene, CDR1 is MNHNS and CDR2 is SASEGT. CDR3 loop: CASSRSSGGASTEAFF. The CDR3 bases are TGTGCCAGCAGTAGATCCTCAGGGGGCGCTTCCACTGAAGCTTTCTTT.

This clonotype was seen a handful of times. The V and J genes are TRBV19 and TRBJ2-3; 12 bases map to TRBD2. The J segment lost 2 bases and the V segment lost 5 bases, leaving 8 bases of the junction unmatched. CDR1 is LNHDA and CDR2 is SQIVND in the germline V gene (reference sequence). The CDR3 totals 17 residues. DNA of the CDR3: TGTGCCAGTAGTCCCCTCAGGACTAGCGGGATCACAGATACGCAGTATTTT. This translates into CASSPLRTSGITDTQYF.

This clonotype was counted a few times. The V call is TRBV20-1, the J call TRBJ2-1; 10 bases match TRBD1. Germline CDR1 reads DFQATT; CDR2 reads SNEGSKA (reference sequence). V shed 7 bases, J shed 5 bases, and the junction held 14 bases outside the gene matches. The length of the CDR3 is 16 residues. CDR3 bases: TGCAGTGTCGAAGACAGGGGGCTACCTAAGAACAATGAGCAGTTCTTC. This sequence encodes CSVEDRGLPKNNEQFF.

This clonotype has a handful of counts. The chain recombines TRBV20-1 with TRBJ2-7, with D possibly matching TRBD2 (5 bases). CDR1 is DFQATT, CDR2 SNEGSKA, per germline (reference sequence). The CDR3 runs 13 residues. V was cut by 2 bases and J by 1 base, with 9 bases left in between. The DNA of the CDR3 is TGCAGTGCTAGATTGGACTCGTCCTACGAGCAGTACTTC. It encodes CSARLDSSYEQYF.

In its sample, this clonotype was seen many times. This sequence joins TRBV30 and TRBJ1-2; possibly TRBD1 for D (5 bases). Per the germline V gene, CDR1 is GTSNPN and CDR2 is SVGIG (reference sequence). V gave up 0 bases and J gave up 0 bases, with 8 bases separating them. The CDR3 runs to 14 residues. DNA of the CDR3: TGTGCCTGGAGTGTAAAGGGGTCTAACTATGGCTACACCTTC. The encoded protein is CAWSVKGSNYGYTF.

This clonotype was seen repeatedly, ten times or more. The V and J genes are TRBV7-9 and TRBJ1-2; D may be TRBD1 (5 bases). This CDR3 is 14 amino acids long. The germline gives CDR1 SEHNR, CDR2 FQNEAQ (reference sequence). The V end lost 6 bases, the J end lost 8 bases, and 19 bases lay between the germline ends. CDR3: CASRRGGTRGGYTF. Here the CDR3 DNA reads TGTGCCAGCAGGAGGGGCGGGACCCGCGGAGGCTACACCTTC.

The J gene is TRBJ2-3, the V gene TRBV20-1; D gene ambiguous. Per the germline V gene, CDR1 is DFQATT and CDR2 is SNEGSKA (reference sequence). The CDR3 totals 13 residues. V lost 1 base and J 5 bases, leaving 10 bases between the germline ends. CDR3 nucleotides: TGCAGTGCTAGAGTCACAGTCGGAGATACGCAGTATTTT. It codes for CSARVTVGDTQYF.

This clonotype was counted many times. J is TRBJ2-5 and V is TRBV6-1; D perhaps matches TRBD1 (6 bases). CDR1 is MNHNS and CDR2 is SASEGT in the germline V gene. The CDR3 has 14 amino acids. The V gene lost 5 bases and the J gene lost 1 base, with 11 bases spanning the gap. For the CDR3, the DNA is TGTGCCAGCAGTTACAGGGAGCCCCAAGAGACCCAGTACTTC. Its translation is CASSYREPQETQYF.

This clonotype showed up many times. J is TRBJ2-3 and V is TRBV12-3 or TRBV12-4, with TRBD1 as a possible D gene (6 bases). This CDR3 comprises 15 residues. Trimming shortened V by 2 bases and J by 4 bases, and 13 bases separated the two germline ends. The CDR3 nucleotides are TGTGCCAGCAGTTTACCACAGGGTATCTCAGATACGCAGTATTTT. This sequence encodes CASSLPQGISDTQYF.

CDR3 sequence (DNA): TGTGCCACCAGTGACCGGACGGATTCCTACAATGAGCAGTTCTTC. Amino acids: CATSDRTDSYNEQFF. V and J are TRBV24-1 and TRBJ2-1; no firm D call. Germline lookup yields CDR1 KGHDR and CDR2 SFDVKD. There are 15 residues in the CDR3. Trimming took off 4 bases at V and 1 base at J, with 10 bases between the two ends.

In this sample, this clonotype turned up many times. The gene calls are TRBV6-1 and TRBJ1-5; D unresolved. V shed 10 bases and J shed 2 bases, with 18 bases lying between them. The germline V gene has CDR1 MNHNS and CDR2 SASEGT. The CDR3 consists of 15 residues. The CDR3 DNA reads TGTGCCACCCAGCACCTCGGGCGGGGCAATCAGCCCCAGCATTTT. This translates into CATQHLGRGNQPQHF.

This clonotype was seen ten or more times. The chain employs TRBV30 and TRBJ1-2, with D perhaps matching TRBD1 (6 bases). V lost 5 bases and J lost 6, with 13 bases in between. Per the germline V gene, CDR1 is GTSNPN and CDR2 is SVGIG (reference sequence). The CDR3 has 12 amino acids. The CDR3 nucleotides are TGTGCCTGGGACCGGGACACGAATGGCTACACCTTC. Amino acid sequence: CAWDRDTNGYTF.

The J gene is TRBJ1-5, the V gene TRBV6-1, with TRBD1 as a possible D gene (6 bases). Germline V CDR1 and CDR2: MNHNS, SASEGT. V gave up 9 bases and J gave up 5 bases, with 20 bases separating them. The CDR3 loop spans 15 amino acids. Here the CDR3 reads CASALVGGSYQPQHF. The CDR3 DNA sequence: TGTGCCAGTGCCCTGGTTGGGGGCTCTTATCAGCCCCAGCATTTT.

In its sample, this clonotype was seen many times. This rearrangement joins TRBV12-3 or TRBV12-4 to TRBJ1-2; D unresolved. V was clipped by 6 bases and J by 10 bases, with 18 bases between them. This CDR3 contains 13 residues. CDR3 sequence: CASSLSPFPAYTF. The CDR3 nucleotides read TGTGCCAGCAGCTTATCCCCCTTCCCGGCCTACACCTTC.

This clonotype was detected ten times or more. This chain links TRBV28 with TRBJ2-3; tentatively, D is TRBD2 (6 bases). CDR1 and CDR2 (germline): MDHEN, SYDVKM. The CDR3 runs to 17 residues. Trimming cost V 5 bases and J 5 bases, with 23 bases left between them. The CDR3 sequence: CASSHIPGRGVGDTQYF. The CDR3 DNA reads as TGTGCCAGCAGTCACATTCCGGGGCGCGGGGTCGGAGATACGCAGTATTTT.

This clonotype was seen a few times. The rearrangement joins TRBV12-3 or TRBV12-4 to TRBJ2-1; 8 bases match TRBD1. The CDR3 has 16 amino acids. J gave up 1 base and V 6 bases, and 8 bases lay outside the gene matches. The CDR3 here is CASRRTGLISYNEQFF. CDR3 in DNA: TGTGCCAGCAGAAGGACAGGGTTAATTTCCTACAATGAGCAGTTCTTC.

The chain recombines TRBV6-1 with TRBJ2-7; possible D gene TRBD2, 5 bases. CDR1 and CDR2 from the germline V gene are MNHNS and SASEGT. V was cut by 4 bases and J by 4 bases, with 14 bases left in between. The CDR3 consists of 14 residues. CDR3 region: CASSAGTRNYEQYF. The DNA of the CDR3 is TGTGCCAGCAGTGCGGGAACTAGAAATTACGAGCAGTACTTC.

The gene calls are TRBV5-1 and TRBJ2-5; the D call may be TRBD1 or TRBD2 (6 bases each). Germline V CDR1 and CDR2: SGHRS, YFSETQ. Between the trimmed V and J ends, which lost 4 bases and 5 bases, there was a span of 12 bases. The CDR3 length is 13 residues. CDR3 in amino acids: CASSVQGTETQYF. The CDR3, as DNA: TGCGCCAGCAGCGTTCAGGGGACTGAGACCCAGTACTTC.

V and J are TRBV20-1 and TRBJ1-6, with a possible D match to TRBD1 (5 bases). Per the germline V gene, CDR1 is DFQATT and CDR2 is SNEGSKA (reference sequence). The CDR3 runs 15 residues. V was cut by 2 bases and J by 6 bases, with 14 bases left in between. The CDR3 region is CSARFQPGINSPLHF. In DNA form, the CDR3 reads TGCAGTGCTAGATTCCAGCCAGGGATTAATTCACCCCTCCACTTT.

The V call is TRBV7-6, the J call TRBJ2-5, with TRBD2 matching over 11 bases. CDR3 size: 18 residues. The junction had 12 bases not matched to a gene; V was cut back by 2 bases and J by 4 bases. The V gene's germline CDR1 is SGHVS and CDR2 FNYEAQ. The CDR3 reads CASSLSRPTSGKGETQYF. DNA for the CDR3: TGTGCCAGCAGCTTATCCCGGCCGACTAGCGGGAAGGGAGAGACCCAGTACTTC.

On this clonotype itself: One end of the junction is discordant with germline, which a read error may explain. CDR3 region: CASSLAPSGSYNGQFF. The CDR3 DNA sequence: TGTGCCAGCAGTTTAGCCCCTAGCGGCTCCTACAATGGGCAGTTCTTC. The V gene is TRBV12-3 or TRBV12-4, the J gene TRBJ2-1; TRBD2 agrees at 7 bases. The CDR3 is 16 residues long.

With regard to this clonotype: It may be a read error: a sequence one base away is much more abundant. The rearrangement links TRBV7-2 to TRBJ1-4; D unresolved. The CDR3 contains 14 residues. The V gene's germline CDR1 is SGHTA and CDR2 FQGNSA. CDR3 coding DNA: TGTGCCAGCAGCCGATTCGGGTCGAATGAAAGACTGTTTTTT. Translating gives CASSRFGSNERLFF.

This clonotype was counted at least ten times. The chain employs TRBV27 and TRBJ1-1; D gene unclear. The germline V gene encodes CDR1 MNHEY and CDR2 SMNVEV (reference sequence). The CDR3 has 14 amino acids. The V end lost 6 bases, the J end lost 5 bases, and 16 bases lay between the germline ends. The DNA of the CDR3 is TGTGCCAGCAGCCGCTCACCCGTTGGGACTGAAGCTTTCTTT. This encodes CASSRSPVGTEAFF.

The rearrangement joins TRBV5-5 to TRBJ2-1, with TRBD2 matching 7 bases. CDR3 length: 15 amino acids. Germline lookup yields CDR1 SGHKS and CDR2 YYEKEE (reference sequence). V trimming: 5 bases; J trimming: 5 bases; junction bases outside the gene matches: 10. The chain's CDR3 is CASRSAGRRNNEQFF. CDR3 DNA: TGTGCCAGCAGGTCTGCCGGGAGGAGGAACAATGAGCAGTTCTTC. Full variable domain (outside the CDR3, taken from reference TRBV5-5 and TRBJ2-1): DAGVTQSPTHLIKTRGQQVTLRCSPISGHKSVSWYQQVLGQGPQFIFQYYEKEERGRGNFPDRFSARQFPNYSSELNVNALLLGDSALYLCASRSAGRRNNEQFFGPGTRLTVL.